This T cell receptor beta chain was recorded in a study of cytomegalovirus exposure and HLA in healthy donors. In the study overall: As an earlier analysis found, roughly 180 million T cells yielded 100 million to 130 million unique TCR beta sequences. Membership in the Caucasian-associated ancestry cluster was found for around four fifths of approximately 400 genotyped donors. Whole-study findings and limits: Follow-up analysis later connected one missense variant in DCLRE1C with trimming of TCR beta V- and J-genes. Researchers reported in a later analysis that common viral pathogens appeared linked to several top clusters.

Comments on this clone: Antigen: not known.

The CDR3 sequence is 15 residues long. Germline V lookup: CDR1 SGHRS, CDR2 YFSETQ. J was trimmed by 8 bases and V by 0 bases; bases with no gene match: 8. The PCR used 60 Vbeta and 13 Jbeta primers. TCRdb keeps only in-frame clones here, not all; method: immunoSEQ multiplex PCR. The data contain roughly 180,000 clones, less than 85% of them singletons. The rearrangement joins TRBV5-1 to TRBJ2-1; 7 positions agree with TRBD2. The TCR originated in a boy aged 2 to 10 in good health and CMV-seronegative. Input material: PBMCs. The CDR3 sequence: CASSLGGGFGDEQFF. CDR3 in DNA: TGCGCCAGCAGCTTGGGCGGGGGATTTGGGGATGAGCAGTTCTTC.